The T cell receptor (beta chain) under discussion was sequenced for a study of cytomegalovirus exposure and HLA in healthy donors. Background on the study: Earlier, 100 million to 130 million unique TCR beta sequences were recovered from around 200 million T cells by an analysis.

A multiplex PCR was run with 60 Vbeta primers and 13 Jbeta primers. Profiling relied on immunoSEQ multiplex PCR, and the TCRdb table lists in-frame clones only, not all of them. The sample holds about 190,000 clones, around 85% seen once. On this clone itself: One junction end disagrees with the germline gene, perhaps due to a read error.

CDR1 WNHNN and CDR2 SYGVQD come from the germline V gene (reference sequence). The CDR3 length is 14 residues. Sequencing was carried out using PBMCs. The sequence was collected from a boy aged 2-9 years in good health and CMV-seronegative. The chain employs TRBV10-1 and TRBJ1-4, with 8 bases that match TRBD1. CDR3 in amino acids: CAGRPTGVEEKLFF. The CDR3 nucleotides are TGCGCCGGCAGGCCGACAGGGGTTGAAGAAAAACTGTTTTTT.